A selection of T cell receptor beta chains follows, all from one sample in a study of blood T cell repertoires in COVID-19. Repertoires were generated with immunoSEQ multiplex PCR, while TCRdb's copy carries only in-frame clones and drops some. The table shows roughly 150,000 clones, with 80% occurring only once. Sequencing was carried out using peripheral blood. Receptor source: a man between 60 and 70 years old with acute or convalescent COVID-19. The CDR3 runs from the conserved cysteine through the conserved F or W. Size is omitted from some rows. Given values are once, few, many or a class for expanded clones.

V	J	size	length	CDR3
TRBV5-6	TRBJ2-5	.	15	CASSSRQGARETQYF
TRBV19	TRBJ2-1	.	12	CASLGTRREQFF
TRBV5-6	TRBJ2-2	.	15	CASSVGLANTGELFF
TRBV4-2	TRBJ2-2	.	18	CASSRDPQVRGGFGELFF
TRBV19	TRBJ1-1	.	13	CASSRYRDTEAFF
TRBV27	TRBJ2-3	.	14	CASSLGLRTDTQYF
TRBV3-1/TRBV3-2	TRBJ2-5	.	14	CASSLAGQQETQYF
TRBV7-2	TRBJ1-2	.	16	CASSSSYEPGPYGYTF
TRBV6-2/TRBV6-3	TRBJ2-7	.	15	CASSYSTGVRYEQYF
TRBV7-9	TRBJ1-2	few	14	CASSSRGAGGGYTF
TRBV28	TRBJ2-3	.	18	CASSSGLAGASSTDTQYF
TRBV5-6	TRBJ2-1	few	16	CASSLRGRTSNNEQFF
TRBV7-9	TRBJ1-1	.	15	CASSLGSPGNTEAFF
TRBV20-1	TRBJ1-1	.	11	CSARGGTEAFF
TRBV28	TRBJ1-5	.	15	CASRRQGVRNQPQHF
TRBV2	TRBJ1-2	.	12	CASTGLKDGYTF
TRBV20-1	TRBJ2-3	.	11	CSVWATDTQYF
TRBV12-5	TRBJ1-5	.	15	CASGLEGHLPQPQHF
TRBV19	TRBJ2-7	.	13	CASSIIGEGEQYF
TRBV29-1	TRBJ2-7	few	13	CSVAGTGGYEQYF
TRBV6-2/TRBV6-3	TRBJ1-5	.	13	CASSGDRDQPQHF
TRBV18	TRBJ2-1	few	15	CASSPREGRNNEQFF
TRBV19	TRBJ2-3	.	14	CASSIGEEVDTQYF
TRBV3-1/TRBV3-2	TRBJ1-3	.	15	CASSQAGSAGNTIYF
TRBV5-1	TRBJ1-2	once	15	CASSYGGIGNYGYTF
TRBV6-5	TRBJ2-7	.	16	CASSYGGGRASYEQYF
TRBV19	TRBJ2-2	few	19	CASRTHYTSGGPNTGELFF
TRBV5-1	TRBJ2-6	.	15	CASSPSGSGANVLTF
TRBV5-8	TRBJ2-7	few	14	CASSRRTLSYEQYF
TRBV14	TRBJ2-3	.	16	CASSPLAEGAPDTQYF
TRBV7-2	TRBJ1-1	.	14	CASSFWTGNTEAFF
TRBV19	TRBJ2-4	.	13	CASSSSDKNIQYF
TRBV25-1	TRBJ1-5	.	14	CASSEGQGEQPQHF
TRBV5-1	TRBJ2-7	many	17	CASSLVEGRRGYYEQYF
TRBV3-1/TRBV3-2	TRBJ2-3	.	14	CASRPGGLTDTQYF
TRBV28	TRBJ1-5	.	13	CASRPGLNQPQHF
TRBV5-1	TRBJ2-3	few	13	CASSPETPHTQYF
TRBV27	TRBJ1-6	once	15	CASSLEGQSNSPLHF
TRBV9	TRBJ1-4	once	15	CASSVEGATNEKLFF
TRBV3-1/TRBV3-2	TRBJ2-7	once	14	CASSPWTGVYEQYF
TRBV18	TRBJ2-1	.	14	CASSPMEGAAEQFF
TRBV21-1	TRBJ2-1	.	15	CASSRRTGTYNEQFF
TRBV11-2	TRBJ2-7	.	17	CASSHPWAMQASYEQYF
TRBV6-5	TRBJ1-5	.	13	CASSPTGFQPQHF